This T cell receptor (beta chain) was retrieved from a study of T cell repertoires in cytomegalovirus infection. Germline-derived CDR1 and CDR2 are SGHRS and YFSETQ. This CDR3 is built from 17 residues. V lost 3 bases and J lost 0; bases outside the gene matches: 9. TCRdb called the reads again in MiXCR, with one record for every CDR3 protein. The sample has fewer than 30,000 distinct CDR3 sequences, about a fifth seen once. This clonotype has a handful of counts. Its target is not known. The chain has TRBV5-1 and TRBJ1-1; 9 nucleotides align to TRBD1. This clonotype was obtained from a human donor in good health (CMV status not recorded). Some clones in this sample may be carry-over from other donors' samples. The sequenced sample was CD8+ T cells from cultured PBMCs, obtained from culture after CMV antigen stimulation. CDR3 coding DNA: TGCGCCAGCAGCTCAGGGACAGGGTACTATCTGAACACTGAAGCTTTCTTT. It translates to CASSSGTGYYLNTEAFF.